The next 13 T cell receptor beta chains were all read from a single sample in a study of CD8+ T cells in alopecia areata. Specified treatment: oral pan-JAK inhibitor, 5-10 mg twice daily. Sequencing templates came from extracted RNA that was reverse transcribed into cDNA. This table comes from immunoSEQ multiplex PCR, and its TCRdb copy is limited to in-frame clones, with some not included. Of approximately 200,000 clones listed, less than 45% are singletons. Sequenced material: CD4+ T cells sorted from blood, taken at approximately week 36, from a patient treated with tofacitinib. The receptors were sampled from a human donor with alopecia areata.

The gene calls are TRBV9 and TRBJ2-1; D remains unclear. Germline V gene sequence: CDR1 SGDLS, CDR2 YYNGEE. Trimming removed 0 bases at V and 3 bases at J, with 10 bases between. This CDR3 spans 15 amino acids. The chain's CDR3 is CASSVANLDYNEQFF. CDR3 nucleotide sequence: TGTGCCAGCAGCGTAGCGAACCTAGACTACAATGAGCAGTTCTTC. Full variable domain (outside the CDR3, taken from reference TRBV9 and TRBJ2-1): DSGVTQTPKHLITATGQRVTLRCSPRSGDLSVYWYQQSLDQGLQFLIQYYNGEERAKGNILERFSAQQFPDLHSELNLSSLELGDSALYFCASSVANLDYNEQFFGPGTRLTVL.

This clone was observed a few times. The chain has TRBV7-2 and TRBJ2-1; perhaps TRBD1 as D (5 bases). CDR1 and CDR2 (germline): SGHTA, FQGNSA. The CDR3 consists of 11 residues. V was pared by 5 bases and J by 7 bases, with 6 bases between. The CDR3 DNA reads as TGTGCCAGCAGCCCAGGGAATGAGCAGTTCTTC. Translating it yields CASSPGNEQFF.

CDR3 loop: CASSPTGSEQYF. DNA of the CDR3: TGTGCCAGCAGTCCCACAGGGAGCGAGCAGTACTTC. V is TRBV6-6 and J is TRBJ2-7; the D gene is possibly TRBD1 (6 bases). CDR1 is MNHNY, CDR2 SVGAGI, per germline (reference sequence). CDR3 length equals 12 residues. V was pared by 5 bases and J by 6 bases, with 11 bases between.

This clone was seen a few times. V usage is TRBV7-2 and J usage is TRBJ2-3; TRBD2 is a possible D gene (6 bases). CDR1 and CDR2 from the germline V gene are SGHTA and FQGNSA. The germline V and J ends were trimmed by 6 bases and 4 bases, with 14 bases remaining between them. The CDR3 covers 14 residues. CDR3 DNA: TGTGCCAGCAGACCGGGACTCCAAGCAGATACGCAGTATTTT. This sequence encodes CASRPGLQADTQYF.

The chain uses TRBV2 and TRBJ2-2, with D hard to call. The germline V and J ends were trimmed by 6 bases and 2 bases, with 10 bases remaining between them. Germline V CDR1 and CDR2: SNHLY, FYNNEI. The CDR3 extends over 14 amino acids. The CDR3 DNA reads as TGTGCCAGCAGAGCTGACACAAACACCGGGGAGCTGTTTTTT. As protein: CASRADTNTGELFF. The whole variable domain, remainder taken from reference TRBV2 and TRBJ2-2, is EPEVTQTPSHQVTQMGQEVILRCVPISNHLYFYWYRQILGQKVEFLVSFYNNEISEKSEIFDDQFSVERPDGSNFTLKIRSTKLEDSAMYFCASRADTNTGELFFGEGSRLTVL.

J is TRBJ2-5 and V is TRBV7-9; the D is unclear. Per germline, CDR1 SEHNR and CDR2 FQNEAQ (reference sequence). The CDR3 length is 12 residues. V shed 6 bases and J shed 6 bases, with 11 bases lying between them. CDR3 region: CASRNTAKTQYF. In DNA, the CDR3 is TGTGCCAGCAGGAATACGGCAAAGACCCAGTACTTC.

The chain is built from TRBV29-1 and TRBJ1-1; D is uncertain. CDR3 length equals 13 residues. Trimming took off 4 bases at V and 5 bases at J, with 14 bases between the two ends. In germline, CDR1 is SQVTM, CDR2 ANQGSEA. The CDR3 sequence is CSVGEGSGTEAFF. The CDR3 bases are TGCAGCGTTGGGGAGGGCAGCGGAACTGAAGCTTTCTTT.

The chain carries TRBV30 and TRBJ2-7, with no clear D. Between the trimmed V and J ends, which lost 3 bases and 1 base, there was a span of 4 bases. CDR3 length equals 11 residues. CDR1 is GTSNPN, CDR2 SVGIG, per germline (reference sequence). The CDR3 nucleotides read TGTGCCTGGAGACAGTCCTACGAGCAGTACTTC. It translates to CAWRQSYEQYF.

The CDR3 spells CASSQVWSPSQETQYF. CDR3 nucleotides: TGTGCCAGCAGCCAAGTGTGGTCACCTTCCCAAGAGACCCAGTACTTC. The chain is built from TRBV14 and TRBJ2-5; D not certain. V lost 1 base and J 1 base, leaving 13 bases between the germline ends. This CDR3 is 16 amino acids long. Looked up from germline, CDR1 is SGHDN and CDR2 is FVKESK. Drawing the rest from reference TRBV14 and TRBJ2-5, the complete variable domain is EAGVTQFPSHSVIEKGQTVTLRCDPISGHDNLYWYRRVMGKEIKFLLHFVKESKQDESGMPNNRFLAERTGGTYSTLKVQPAELEDSGVYFCASSQVWSPSQETQYFGPGTRLLVL.

The V and J genes are TRBV30 and TRBJ1-1, with 7 bases fitting TRBD1. Unmatched junction bases numbered 3, after V lost 8 bases and J lost 0 bases. Germline V gene sequence: CDR1 GTSNPN, CDR2 SVGIG (reference sequence). The CDR3 has 12 residues. CDR3 in DNA: TGTGCCCGTGACAGGGTGAACACTGAAGCTTTCTTT. Amino acid sequence: CARDRVNTEAFF. The complete variable domain, with remaining parts taken from reference TRBV30 and TRBJ1-1, reads SQTIHQWPATLVQPVGSPLSLECTVEGTSNPNLYWYRQAAGRGLQLLFYSVGIGQISSEVPQNLSASRPQDRQFILSSKKLLLSDSGFYLCARDRVNTEAFFGQGTRLTVV.

The chain couples TRBV5-1 to TRBJ2-5; D is ambiguous. The ends were cut back, 0 bases at V and 5 bases at J, with 8 bases in the middle. The CDR3 loop spans 13 amino acids. The germline CDR1 and CDR2 sequences are SGHRS and YFSETQ. The DNA for the CDR3 is TGCGCCAGCAGCTTGGACATAACGGAGACCCAGTACTTC. It yields the protein CASSLDITETQYF.

The genes are TRBV7-9 and TRBJ2-7; D not resolved. V was shortened by 4 bases and J by 3 bases, with 7 bases between the two germline ends. The CDR3 is 12 amino acids. Germline loops: CDR1 SEHNR, CDR2 FQNEAQ (reference sequence). The CDR3 sequence: CASSSQNYEQYF. The CDR3 nucleotides read TGTGCCAGCAGCTCACAGAACTACGAGCAGTACTTC.

This sequence joins TRBV11-2 and TRBJ2-7, with 15 positions matching TRBD2. Germline CDR1 SGHAT, CDR2 FQNNGV. V was pared by 5 bases and J by 2 bases, with 10 bases of the junction left unmatched. The CDR3 covers 18 residues. The CDR3 region is CASSLARTSGRATYEQYF. CDR3 sequence (DNA): TGTGCCAGCAGCCTAGCCAGGACTAGCGGGAGGGCAACCTACGAGCAGTACTTC.